This TCR beta chain derives from a study of follicular helper T cells after annual influenza vaccination. Study-level background: For some subjects, blood spans the 2013-2014, 2014-2015 and 2015-2016 annual vaccinations.

Concerning this clone: Its specificity is not known.

Points from the study as a whole: Yearly vaccinations repeatedly recalled conserved clonotypes in ICOS+CD38+ cTfh.

This CDR3 contains 15 residues. Trimming removed 5 bases from V and 4 bases from J, with 17 bases in between. CDR1 is KGHSH, CDR2 LQKENI, per germline. TCRB sequencing was done at Survey resolution level. The assay was immunoSEQ multiplex PCR, and TCRdb's table has in-frame clones only and misses some. In the table there are roughly 9,800 clones, roughly 80% of which are singletons. Noted time point: 2015-2016 season, 7 days after influenza vaccination. Non-naive CD4+CXCR5+PD-1+ cTfh were sorted into ICOS+CD38+ and ICOS-CD38- fractions. This sequence was found in an adult who received the influenza vaccine. The input for sequencing was CXCR5+ CD38- circulating T follicular helper cells from blood, taken 7 days after influenza vaccination. The subset is: circulating Tfh, non-naive CD4+CXCR5+PD-1+ (ICOS+CD38+ or ICOS-CD38-). The chain employs TRBV18 and TRBJ1-1; a possible D gene is TRBD1 (5 bases). The CDR3 nucleotides read TGTGCCAGCTCAACTTTGGGGGGAGACGGCACTGAAGCTTTCTTT. It translates to CASSTLGGDGTEAFF.